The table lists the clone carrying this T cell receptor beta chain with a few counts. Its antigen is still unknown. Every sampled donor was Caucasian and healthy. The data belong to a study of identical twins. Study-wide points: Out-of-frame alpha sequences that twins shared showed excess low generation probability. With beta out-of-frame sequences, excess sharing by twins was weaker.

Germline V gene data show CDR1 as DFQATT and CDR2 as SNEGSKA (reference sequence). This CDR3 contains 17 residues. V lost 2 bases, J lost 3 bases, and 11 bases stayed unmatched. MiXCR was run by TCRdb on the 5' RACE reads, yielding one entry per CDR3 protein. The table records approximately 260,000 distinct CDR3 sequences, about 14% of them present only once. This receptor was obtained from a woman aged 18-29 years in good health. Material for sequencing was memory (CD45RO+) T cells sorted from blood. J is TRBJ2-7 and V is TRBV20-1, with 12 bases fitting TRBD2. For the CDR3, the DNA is TGCAGTGCTAGAAGCCCGACTAGCGGGAGCGGAGGCTACGAGCAGTACTTC. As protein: CSARSPTSGSGGYEQYF.